The clone carrying this TCR beta chain was counted at least ten times. This specimen belongs to a study of T cells in Graves' hyperthyroidism and ophthalmopathy. This CDR3 is 14 amino acids long. Trimming cost V 5 bases and J 8 bases, with 18 bases left between them. CDR1 and CDR2 (germline): SGHTA, FQGNSA. Template material for amplifying TCR beta CDR3 regions consisted of RNA transcripts. Primed by the HTBI set, a first-round RT-PCR was run on the TCR CDR3. TCRdb independently ran MiXCR on the multiplex PCR reads; one entry per CDR3 protein. Seen here are roughly 700,000 distinct CDR3 sequences, around 40% observed once, and the top ten hold roughly 30%.

This chain links TRBV7-2 with TRBJ1-2, with TRBD1 as a possible D gene (6 bases). The sequenced sample consisted of blood. The sequence came from a woman between 40 and 50 years old with Graves' hyperthyroidism. CDR3 DNA: TGTGCCAGCAGCCCAACCAGGGCAGGGGCCGGCTACACCTTC. This gives the protein CASSPTRAGAGYTF. Variable domain in full (rest from reference TRBV7-2 and TRBJ1-2): GAGVSQSPSNKVTEKGKDVELRCDPISGHTALYWYRQSLGQGLEFLIYFQGNSAPDKSGLPSDRFSAERTGGSVSTLTIQRTQQEDSAVYLCASSPTRAGAGYTFGSGTRLTVV.